This T cell receptor (beta chain) comes out of a study of neurological immune-mediated disorders. The study's findings and limits: Expanded clones shared no identical CDR3 amino acid sequences across subjects, which suggested private TCR-beta repertoires in all groups.

Germline CDR1 and CDR2: DFQATT and SNEGSKA (reference sequence). The ends were cut back, 6 bases at V and 1 base at J, with 10 bases in the middle. The CDR3 spans 12 residues. A single run covered 15-18 subjects with over 180 million TCR-beta sequences. Using its own MiXCR run on the 5' RACE reads, TCRdb lists one record per CDR3 protein. The sample has around 76,000 distinct CDR3 sequences, 10% to 13% seen once; the top ten hold around a tenth. Time point: longitudinal time-point 1 (baseline). The study used blood bank volunteers in Maryland, USA, as healthy controls. Preparation of the unsorted libraries drew on 2 million PBMCs stored at -80 C. Ten or more counts support this clonotype. Antigen: not known.

The sequenced sample was PBMCs. J is TRBJ2-7 and V is TRBV20-1; D is perhaps TRBD1 (5 bases). The sequence was obtained from a man aged 25-45 years in good health. In nucleotides, the CDR3 is TGCAGTGCCCAGGACACATCCTACGAGCAGTACTTC. Its translation: CSAQDTSYEQYF.